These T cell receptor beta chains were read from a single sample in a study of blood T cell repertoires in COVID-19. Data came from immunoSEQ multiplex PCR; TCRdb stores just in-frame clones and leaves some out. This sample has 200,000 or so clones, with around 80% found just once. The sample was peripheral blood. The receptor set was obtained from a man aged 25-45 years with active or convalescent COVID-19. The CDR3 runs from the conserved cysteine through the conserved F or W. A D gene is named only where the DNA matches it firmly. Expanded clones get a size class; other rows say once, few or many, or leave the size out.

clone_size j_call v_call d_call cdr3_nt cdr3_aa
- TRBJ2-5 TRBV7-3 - TGTGCCAGCAGCAGATCCAGCCAAGAGACCCAGTACTTC CASSRSSQETQYF
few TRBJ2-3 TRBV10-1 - TGCGCCAGCAGCGGGGGGCCAGATACGCAGTATTTT CASSGGPDTQYF
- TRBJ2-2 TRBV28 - TGTGCCAGCCGGGTTACCGGGGAGCTGTTTTTT CASRVTGELFF
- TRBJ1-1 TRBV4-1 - TGCGCCAGCAGCCAAGGGGGCGCGTGGGGCACTGAAGCTTTCTTT CASSQGGAWGTEAFF
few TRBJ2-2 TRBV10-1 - TGCGCCAGCAGTAAGGGAGTTGCGAACACCGGGGAGCTGTTTTTT CASSKGVANTGELFF
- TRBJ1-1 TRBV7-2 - TGTGCCAGCAGCGGAGGGAGTATCACTGAAGCTTTCTTT CASSGGSITEAFF
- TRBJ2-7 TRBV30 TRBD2 TGTGCCTGGAGGCCCCCGGGACTAGCGGGGAACAGCTCCTACGAGCAGTACTTC CAWRPPGLAGNSSYEQYF
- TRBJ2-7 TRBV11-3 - TGTGCCAGCAGCTTAGATAGTTACTCCTACGAGCAGTACTTC CASSLDSYSYEQYF
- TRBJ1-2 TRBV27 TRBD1 TGTGCCAGCAGTGGACAGGGGGACTATGGCTACACCTTC CASSGQGDYGYTF
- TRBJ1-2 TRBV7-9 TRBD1 TGTGCCAGCAGCTTTACCACAGGGGGTGAGGATGGCTACACCTTC CASSFTTGGEDGYTF
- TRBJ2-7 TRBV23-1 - TGCGCCAGCACGGAGAAGCGGACGGTGATCTACGAGCAGTACTTC CASTEKRTVIYEQYF
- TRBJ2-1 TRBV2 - TGTGCCAGCAATCCGGGTGAGCAGTTCTTC CASNPGEQFF
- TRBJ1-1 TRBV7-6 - TGTGCCAGCAGCTTATCCCTCGGAGGGAACACTGAAGCTTTCTTT CASSLSLGGNTEAFF
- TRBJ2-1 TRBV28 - TGTGCCAGCAGCCCCATCAGCGGAGACCGTTACAATGAGCAGTTCTTC CASSPISGDRYNEQFF
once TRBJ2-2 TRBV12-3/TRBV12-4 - TGTGCCGGCAGCCTAGAAGGGCTGTTTTTT CAGSLEGLFF
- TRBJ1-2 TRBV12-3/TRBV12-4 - TGTGCCAGCAGACGGGGTTACTATGGCTACACCTTC CASRRGYYGYTF